The T cell receptor (beta chain) under discussion was sequenced for a study of molecular identifiers for immune sequencing clone quantification. Study-level points and caveats: Reports indicate spiked Jurkat TCR RNA from one cell could be found among approximately 1 million naive cells.

With 10 bases clipped from V and 0 bases from J, the junction kept 2 bases outside the gene matches. Per germline, CDR1 MNHEY and CDR2 SVGAGI. The CDR3 extends over 13 amino acids. TCRdb processed the PCR reads anew with MiXCR; each CDR3 protein has one entry. The repertoire holds 490,000 or so distinct CDR3 sequences, with 20% to 25% as singletons. Naive CD8 T cells, phenotype CD8+CD4-CCR7+CD45RA+, were sorted. This clonotype was seen at least ten times. Antigen unknown. This sequence was found in a human donor in good health. Some libraries in this study had Jurkat cell RNA spiked in. Sequenced: naive CD8+ T cells from blood, with Jurkat cell RNA spiked in. Subset noted: FACS-sorted CD8+CD4-CCR7+CD45RA+ naive T cells. V usage is TRBV6-5 and J usage is TRBJ2-1; 8 bases are shared with TRBD2. This chain's CDR3 is CATTSGSYNEQFF. In DNA form, the CDR3 reads TGTGCCACAACTAGCGGCTCCTACAATGAGCAGTTCTTC.